These 8 T cell receptor beta chains came from one sample sequenced in a study of blood T cell repertoires in COVID-19. Sequenced by immunoSEQ multiplex PCR; TCRdb stores in-frame clones only, minus some. The sample has 55,000 to 65,000 clones, approximately 91% seen once. Source material: peripheral blood. These receptors were taken from a woman aged 55-70 years with active COVID-19.

About this clone: Other DNA sequences in this sample translate to the same CDR3. This chain joins TRBV18 and TRBJ1-5; 10 bases line up with TRBD1. The ends lost 4 bases at V and 3 bases at J; junction bases unmatched: 3. Looked up from germline, CDR1 is KGHSH and CDR2 is LQKENI. The CDR3 spans 15 residues. The CDR3 spells CASSLGTGDNQPQHF. The CDR3 nucleotides read TGTGCCAGCTCACTAGGGACAGGGGACAATCAGCCCCAGCATTTT.

The chain combines TRBV5-5 with TRBJ1-2, with D possibly matching TRBD1 (6 bases). The germline V gene has CDR1 SGHKS and CDR2 YYEKEE (reference sequence). This CDR3 has 13 residues. V was trimmed by 3 bases and J by 4 bases, leaving 10 bases between them. In DNA form, the CDR3 reads TGTGCCAGCAGCTCGGGACAACTCTATGGCTACACCTTC. This encodes CASSSGQLYGYTF.

V gene TRBV7-9 combines with J gene TRBJ1-1; D not resolved. The CDR3 sequence is 13 residues long. With 1 base removed from V and 1 base from J, the gap between germline ends came to 4 bases. Looked up from germline, CDR1 is SEHNR and CDR2 is FQNEAQ (reference sequence). DNA of the CDR3: TGTGCCAGCAGCTTAGGACAGAACACTGAAGCTTTCTTT. Its translation: CASSLGQNTEAFF.

This clone has just one count. The chain carries TRBV15 and TRBJ2-1; D gene uncertain. The CDR3 covers 16 residues. Deletions cut 8 bases from V and 1 base from J, with 18 bases between. Germline CDR1 LNHNV, CDR2 YYDKDF (reference sequence). The CDR3 sequence is CATRESSSGSYNEQFF. The CDR3 DNA reads as TGTGCCACCCGCGAATCAAGTAGTGGTTCCTACAATGAGCAGTTCTTC.

V gene TRBV11-2 combines with J gene TRBJ1-1; D is possibly TRBD1 (5 bases). Germline V gene sequence: CDR1 SGHAT, CDR2 FQNNGV. The length of the CDR3 is 14 residues. Trimming left V 2 bases short and J 4 bases short, with 11 bases between. The CDR3 loop is CASSLFPTGTEAFF. DNA of the CDR3: TGTGCCAGCAGCTTATTCCCCACAGGCACTGAAGCTTTCTTT.

The gene calls are TRBV18 and TRBJ1-2, with D maybe TRBD1 (6 bases). CDR3 length: 14 amino acids. V gave up 4 bases and J gave up 8 bases, with 17 bases separating them. Germline CDR1 and CDR2: KGHSH and LQKENI. CDR3 nucleotide sequence: TGTGCCAGCTCACTGGCAGGGGTGAATCGCGGCTACACCTTC. Amino acid sequence: CASSLAGVNRGYTF.

This clone was seen a single time. The V call is TRBV4-1, the J call TRBJ1-2; maybe TRBD1 (5 bases). Germline V CDR1 and CDR2: MGHRA, YSYEKL. V was pared by 0 bases and J by 1 base, with 12 bases between. This CDR3 is built from 16 residues. The CDR3 spells CASSQDPTAVNYGYTF. The CDR3 region has the DNA TGCGCCAGCAGCCAAGATCCGACAGCAGTTAACTATGGCTACACCTTC.

This clone came up once. CDR3 loop: CASSDETGGTDTQYF. CDR3 sequence (DNA): TGCGCCAGCAGCGACGAAACAGGGGGCACAGATACGCAGTATTTT. The V call is TRBV5-1, the J call TRBJ2-3, with 7 bases identical to TRBD1. Germline CDR1 is SGHRS and CDR2 is YFSETQ. The CDR3 contains 15 residues. V was pared by 4 bases and J by 1 base, with 6 bases of the junction left unmatched.